This T cell receptor beta chain was observed in a study of T cell responses to AZD1222 COVID-19 vaccine. In the study overall: Some second doses came at about 4 weeks and others at about 12 weeks; these were pooled.

V lost 4 bases, J lost 0 bases, and 4 bases stayed unmatched. This CDR3 spans 15 amino acids. Germline CDR1 and CDR2: KGHSH and LQKENI. Study conclusions and caveats: Spike-specific TCR breadth rose after two AZD1222 doses, and depth rose as well. Nearly half of spike-specific TCRs reportedly target variant regions that are unmutated in the B.1.351 and B.1.1.7 variants.

Notes on this clone: Antigen specificity is unknown.

The table came from immunoSEQ multiplex PCR; TCRdb's copy has only in-frame clones and leaves some out. Of 80,000 to 90,000 clones in the sample, over 85% are singletons; the top ten hold around 3%. Specimen: peripheral blood, collected on day 0 of AZD1222 vaccination. The TCR was taken from an adult in good health. This chain connects TRBV18 to TRBJ1-2; 8 bases align to TRBD1. This CDR3 is CASSLGQEANYGYTF. CDR3 in DNA: TGTGCCAGCTCACTGGGACAGGAGGCTAACTATGGCTACACCTTC. Complete variable domain (other parts from reference TRBV18 and TRBJ1-2): NAGVMQNPRHLVRRRGQEARLRCSPMKGHSHVYWYRQLPEEGLKFMVYLQKENIIDESGMPKERFSAEFPKEGPSILRIQQVVRGDSAAYFCASSLGQEANYGYTFGSGTRLTVV.